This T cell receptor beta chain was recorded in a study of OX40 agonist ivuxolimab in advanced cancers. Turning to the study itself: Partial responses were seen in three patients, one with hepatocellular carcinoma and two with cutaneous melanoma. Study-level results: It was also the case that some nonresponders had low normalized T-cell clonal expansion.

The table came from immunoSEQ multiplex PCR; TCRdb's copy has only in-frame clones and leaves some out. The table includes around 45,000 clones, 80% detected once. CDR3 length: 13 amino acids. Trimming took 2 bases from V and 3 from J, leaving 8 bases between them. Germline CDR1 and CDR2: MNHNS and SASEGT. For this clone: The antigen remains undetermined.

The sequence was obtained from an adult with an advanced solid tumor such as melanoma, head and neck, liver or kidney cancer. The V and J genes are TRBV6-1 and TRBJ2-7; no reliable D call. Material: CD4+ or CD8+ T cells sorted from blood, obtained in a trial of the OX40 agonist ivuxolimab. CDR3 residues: CASSEYIRYEQYF. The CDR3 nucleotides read TGTGCCAGCAGTGAATACATCCGCTACGAGCAGTACTTC.